These 28 T cell receptor beta chains came from one sample sequenced in a study of blood T cell repertoires in COVID-19 (dated by TCRdb to 2020 to 2022). Receptor libraries were prepared by the immunoSEQ multiplex PCR assay. Drawn from immuneACCESS, this table holds only the in-frame rearrangements with V and J called that TCRdb kept. Clones are partly lost; checked studies trace under half to an unresolved V gene and leave the rest unexplained. The sample profile shows about 360,000 clones; around 90% of them were found once. Under 3% of the sample is taken by the ten largest. The sample was peripheral blood. Receptors originate from a human donor in a cohort sampled during active COVID-19.

This clone was counted a single time. The J gene is TRBJ1-4, the V gene TRBV12-3 or TRBV12-4, with TRBD1 identical over 7 bases. V lost 9 bases, J lost 4 bases, and 5 bases stayed unmatched. The CDR3 is 13 residues long. The CDR3 loop reads CASRRDSNEKLFF. The DNA for the CDR3 is TGTGCCAGTCGACGGGACAGTAATGAAAAACTGTTTTTT.

The CDR3 DNA sequence: TGTGCCTGGGGGCCCGGGGGGGCCTCTTACAATGAGCAGTTCTTC. Amino acid sequence: CAWGPGGASYNEQFF. The chain uses TRBV7-9 and TRBJ2-1, with TRBD2 identical over 8 bases. CDR3 size: 15 residues. CDR1 and CDR2 from the germline V gene are SEHNR and FQNEAQ (reference sequence). The J segment lost 4 bases and the V segment lost 11 bases, leaving 13 bases of the junction unmatched.

The chain has TRBV24-1 and TRBJ2-5, with no clear D. The CDR3 is made up of 14 amino acids. CDR1 KGHDR and CDR2 SFDVKD come from the germline V gene. V was clipped by 4 bases and J by 4 bases, with 12 bases between them. Written as DNA, the CDR3 is TGTGCCACCAGTGACCCTGACTTGGGAGAGACCCAGTACTTC. It yields the protein CATSDPDLGETQYF.

The chain joins TRBV28 to TRBJ2-1; 8 bases match TRBD2. This CDR3 region has 16 residues. Germline V lookup: CDR1 MDHEN, CDR2 SYDVKM. V shed 1 base, J shed 0 bases, and the junction held 2 bases outside the gene matches. This CDR3 reads CASSLFTSGSYNEQFF. CDR3 coding DNA: TGTGCCAGCAGTTTATTTACTAGCGGCTCCTACAATGAGCAGTTCTTC.

The chain combines TRBV21-1 with TRBJ2-1; TRBD2 was called by the table and not checked on the DNA. TRBV21-1 is listed as a pseudogene. The CDR3 is 19 residues long. The CDR3 spells CASSNRTSGSRSSYNEQFF. Written as DNA, the CDR3 is TGTGCCAGCAGCAACAGGACTAGCGGGAGCCGGAGCTCCTACAATGAGCAGTTCTTC.

The V gene is TRBV4-1, the J gene TRBJ2-5, with 9 bases lining up with TRBD2. Per the germline V gene, CDR1 is MGHRA and CDR2 is YSYEKL. The trim removed 0 bases at V and 5 bases at J, leaving 10 bases unmatched. CDR3 size: 17 residues. Here the CDR3 DNA reads TGCGCCAGCAGCCAAGACGGGCGCGGGGGGGCCGTCGAGACCCAGTACTTC. It yields the protein CASSQDGRGGAVETQYF.

The chain uses TRBV5-1 and TRBJ1-1; 8 bases are a match to TRBD1. The CDR3 covers 16 residues. The V gene's germline CDR1 is SGHRS and CDR2 YFSETQ. After removal of 1 base from V and 0 bases from J, the junction contained 5 bases not matched to a gene. CDR3 in DNA: TGCGCCAGCAGCTTGTTGGCAGGGGGCATGAACACTGAAGCTTTCTTT. It codes for CASSLLAGGMNTEAFF.

The chain links TRBV2 to TRBJ2-1, with a possible D match to TRBD2 (7 bases). The CDR3 runs to 15 residues. Germline CDR1 reads SNHLY; CDR2 reads FYNNEI. Trimming removed 6 bases from V and 7 bases from J, with 19 bases in between. DNA for the CDR3: TGTGCCAGCAGCGCGGGGGCGGGAGTACGAAATGAGCAGTTCTTC. This codes for CASSAGAGVRNEQFF.

The chain recombines TRBV24-1 with TRBJ1-2; D not certain. This CDR3 has 14 residues. The germline CDR1 and CDR2 sequences are KGHDR and SFDVKD. V gave up 1 base and J gave up 2 bases, with 7 bases separating them. The CDR3 DNA reads TGTGCCACCAGTGATTTTGGCAGAAACTATGGCTACACCTTC. Its protein product is CATSDFGRNYGYTF.

In regard to this clone: Since the CDR3 does not end with the conserved phenylalanine or tryptophan, this likely comes from a read error. The DNA is omitted, as the CDR3 cannot be located on it reliably, and the CDR3 follows TCRdb's listing. The rearrangement links TRBV11-2 to TRBJ1-4. The CDR3 length equals 11 residues, ends included. CDR1 SGHAT and CDR2 FQNNGV come from the germline V gene. CDR3: CASSLRGGQIL.

The chain employs TRBV28 and TRBJ1-5; D is uncertain. The length of the CDR3 is 16 residues. V was pared by 6 bases and J by 6 bases, with 21 bases between. Germline V lookup: CDR1 MDHEN, CDR2 SYDVKM. DNA for the CDR3: TGTGCCAGCAGCAACTTCCGGTTGAGAAGTGGTCAGCCCCAGCATTTT. The encoded protein is CASSNFRLRSGQPQHF.

This clone appeared a single time. The chain links TRBV19 to TRBJ1-2; 10 bases agree with TRBD1. The CDR3 consists of 15 residues. The J segment lost 7 bases and the V segment lost 4 bases, leaving 9 bases of the junction unmatched. Looked up from germline, CDR1 is LNHDA and CDR2 is SQIVND (reference sequence). The CDR3 region is CASSNPDRGNGGYTF. CDR3 bases: TGTGCCAGTAGTAACCCGGACAGGGGGAATGGTGGCTACACCTTC.

This rearrangement joins TRBV7-2 to TRBJ2-5; TRBD2 agrees at 8 bases. Germline V lookup: CDR1 SGHTA, CDR2 FQGNSA. This CDR3 has 14 amino acids. J gave up 4 bases and V 10 bases, and 11 bases lay outside the gene matches. As DNA, the CDR3 is TGTGCCATCCCGCTCGGGGGGGCCCGAGAGACCCAGTACTTC. Translation: CAIPLGGARETQYF.

Comment on this clone: The junction departs from the called germline gene at one end, perhaps through a read error. This chain joins TRBV7-7 and TRBJ2-5; D not resolved. Germline V lookup: CDR1 SSHAT, CDR2 FNYEAQ (reference sequence). The CDR3 runs 13 residues. CDR3 protein: CASSFTPQETQYF. CDR3 DNA: TGTGCTAGCAGCTTTACTCCGCAAGAGACCCAGTACTTC.

V usage is TRBV25-1 and J usage is TRBJ2-5; 8 bases line up with TRBD1. The trim removed 5 bases at V and 2 bases at J, leaving 4 bases unmatched. Germline V gene lookup returns CDR1 MGHDK and CDR2 SYGVNS. CDR3 length: 14 residues. The CDR3 region is CASSRQGSQETQYF. The CDR3 nucleotides are TGTGCCAGCAGTCGACAGGGGTCTCAAGAGACCCAGTACTTC.

The CDR3 nucleotides read TGTGCCAGCAGCGCAGACCCCGGGACAGGGGTTTCCGGGGCCAACGTCCTGACTTTC. It codes for CASSADPGTGVSGANVLTF. The chain recombines TRBV9 with TRBJ2-6, with 10 bases that match TRBD1. The V and J ends lost 3 bases and 4 bases, in that order; junction bases with no gene match: 13. CDR1 SGDLS and CDR2 YYNGEE come from the germline V gene. The CDR3 spans 19 residues.

The chain joins TRBV10-1 to TRBJ1-2; the D is unclear. Trimming took 6 bases from V and 0 from J, leaving 8 bases between them. Germline V gene lookup returns CDR1 WNHNN and CDR2 SYGVQD (reference sequence). This CDR3 spans 13 amino acids. The CDR3 sequence is CASSLTTNYGYTF. Written as DNA, the CDR3 is TGCGCCAGCAGCCTAACGACTAACTATGGCTACACCTTC.

The chain combines TRBV20-1 with TRBJ2-7, with a tentative D call TRBD1 (5 bases). Germline loops: CDR1 DFQATT, CDR2 SNEGSKA (reference sequence). With 5 bases removed from V and 8 bases from J, the gap between germline ends came to 10 bases. This CDR3 region has 10 residues. CDR3 DNA sequence: TGCAGTGCTCAGGACATTCAGCAGTACTTC. Encoded protein: CSAQDIQQYF.

This chain joins TRBV4-2 and TRBJ2-5, with D perhaps matching TRBD2 (6 bases). In germline, CDR1 is LGHNA, CDR2 YNFKEQ. CDR3 length: 15 residues. Trimming stripped 0 bases from V and 5 bases from J, with 13 bases between. The CDR3 is CASSQDFGAGETQYF. The CDR3 region has the DNA TGTGCCAGCAGCCAAGATTTTGGGGCGGGGGAGACCCAGTACTTC.

The chain recombines TRBV2 with TRBJ2-7, with 7 bases lining up with TRBD1. V trimming: 8 bases; J trimming: 3 bases; junction bases outside the gene matches: 10. The V gene's germline CDR1 is SNHLY and CDR2 FYNNEI. The CDR3 contains 14 residues. The CDR3 coding sequence is TGTGCCAGCGTTAGGGGGCAGGGTGTCTACGAGCAGTACTTC. Protein sequence: CASVRGQGVYEQYF.

V and J are TRBV7-9 and TRBJ1-1; D ambiguous. CDR1 SEHNR and CDR2 FQNEAQ come from the germline V gene (reference sequence). The CDR3 length is 13 residues. The V and J ends lost 4 bases and 1 base respectively, with 7 bases between them. This CDR3 is CASSSTRNTEAFF. The CDR3 DNA reads TGTGCCAGCAGCTCAACAAGGAACACTGAAGCTTTCTTT.

The chain employs TRBV2 and TRBJ2-2, with TRBD2 identical over 7 bases. CDR3 size: 14 residues. The junction had 10 bases not matched to a gene; V was cut back by 11 bases and J by 4 bases. Germline V gene data show CDR1 as SNHLY and CDR2 as FYNNEI. The CDR3 DNA sequence: TGTGCCTCAATACGGGGGGTAGGCACCGGGGAGCTGTTTTTT. It codes for CASIRGVGTGELFF. Drawing the rest from reference TRBV2 and TRBJ2-2, the complete variable domain is EPEVTQTPSHQVTQMGQEVILRCVPISNHLYFYWYRQILGQKVEFLVSFYNNEISEKSEIFDDQFSVERPDGSNFTLKIRSTKLEDSAMYFCASIRGVGTGELFFGEGSRLTVL.

The CDR3, as DNA: TGCGCCAGCAGCCAAACAGGGGACAATGAGCAGTTCTTC. Residues: CASSQTGDNEQFF. The chain joins TRBV4-1 to TRBJ2-1; 7 positions match TRBD1. The V segment lost 2 bases and the J segment 5 bases; nucleotides outside the gene matches: 0. Germline V lookup: CDR1 MGHRA, CDR2 YSYEKL. The CDR3 is made up of 13 amino acids.

The chain recombines TRBV6-1 with TRBJ2-2, with a weak D call TRBD2 (6 bases). The CDR3 extends over 16 amino acids. V gave up 3 bases and J gave up 6 bases, with 17 bases separating them. The V gene's germline CDR1 is MNHNS and CDR2 SASEGT. Here the CDR3 DNA reads TGTGCCAGCAGTGATCCTCGGGAGCCGGGACCCGGGGAGCTGTTTTTT. Residues: CASSDPREPGPGELFF.

This chain joins TRBV7-9 and TRBJ1-2, with D unclear. Germline-derived CDR1 and CDR2 are SEHNR and FQNEAQ (reference sequence). Between the trimmed V and J ends, which lost 4 bases and 5 bases, there was a span of 14 bases. CDR3 length: 14 amino acids. CDR3 coding DNA: TGTGCCAGCAGCTCCGACACCATCAAATATGGCTACACCTTC. As protein: CASSSDTIKYGYTF. The full variable domain, with the rest looked up from reference TRBV7-9 and TRBJ1-2, is DTGVSQNPRHKITKRGQNVTFRCDPISEHNRLYWYRQTLGQGPEFLTYFQNEAQLEKSRLLSDRFSAERPKGSFSTLEIQRTEQGDSAMYLCASSSDTIKYGYTFGSGTRLTVV.

The chain couples TRBV14 to TRBJ2-5; 7 bases are shared with TRBD2. The germline CDR1 and CDR2 sequences are SGHDN and FVKESK. V lost 0 bases to trimming and J lost 1 base; unmatched junction nucleotides: 11. The length of the CDR3 is 18 residues. The CDR3 nucleotides read TGTGCCAGCAGCCAAGATAGAGGTGGGGAGGGGTCCCAAGAGACCCAGTACTTC. Translating it yields CASSQDRGGEGSQETQYF. Filled out from reference TRBV14 and TRBJ2-5, the complete variable domain reads EAGVTQFPSHSVIEKGQTVTLRCDPISGHDNLYWYRRVMGKEIKFLLHFVKESKQDESGMPNNRFLAERTGGTYSTLKVQPAELEDSGVYFCASSQDRGGEGSQETQYFGPGTRLLVL.

V and J are TRBV7-6 and TRBJ2-1; TRBD2 is a possible D gene (5 bases). The CDR3 totals 13 residues. The germline CDR1 and CDR2 sequences are SGHVS and FNYEAQ. Trimming pared 5 bases from V and 4 bases from J, leaving 9 bases between. CDR3 DNA: TGTGCCAGCAGCGCCGGGGAATACAATGAGCAGTTCTTC. It yields the protein CASSAGEYNEQFF.

The chain combines TRBV30 with TRBJ1-1; possibly TRBD1 for D (5 bases). This CDR3 has 11 residues. Germline loops: CDR1 GTSNPN, CDR2 SVGIG (reference sequence). V was trimmed by 8 bases and J by 1 base, leaving 8 bases between them. The CDR3, as DNA: TGTGCCGGAAGGGGGAACACTGAAGCTTTCTTT. This encodes CAGRGNTEAFF.